This passage covers 2 T cell receptor beta chains from one sample sequenced in a study of molecular identifiers for immune sequencing clone quantification. TCRdb independently ran MiXCR on the PCR reads; one entry per CDR3 protein. This table has around 470,000 distinct CDR3 sequences, around 21% appearing once. What was sequenced was naive CD8+ T cells from blood, with Jurkat cell RNA spiked in. Stated subset: FACS-sorted CD8+CD4-CCR7+CD45RA+ naive T cells. The source of these receptors is a human donor in good health. Some libraries in this study had Jurkat cell RNA spiked in.

This clonotype was observed a few times. The rearrangement joins TRBV5-5 to TRBJ2-1; 12 bases line up with TRBD2. With 4 bases clipped from V and 6 bases from J, the junction kept 8 bases outside the gene matches. This CDR3 contains 16 residues. Germline loops: CDR1 SGHKS, CDR2 YYEKEE (reference sequence). CDR3 DNA: TGTGCCAGCAGCCTGTGGACTAGCGGGGAGCCCAATGAGCAGTTCTTC. This gives the protein CASSLWTSGEPNEQFF.

This clonotype was detected many times. This rearrangement joins TRBV5-1 to TRBJ1-1; perhaps TRBD1 as D (5 bases). The CDR3 runs to 14 residues. V lost 0 bases to trimming and J lost 4 bases, with 10 bases between them. CDR1 and CDR2 (germline): SGHRS, YFSETQ. The CDR3: CASSLAGATTEAFF. The CDR3 DNA reads TGCGCCAGCAGCTTGGCCGGGGCAACCACTGAAGCTTTCTTT.